A single T cell receptor (beta chain) is shown here with its context. Its antigen is not identified. This record comes from a study of T cell responses to AZD1222 COVID-19 vaccine. Notes on the study in general: Donors in the cohort were predominantly white British and more often female, and clonal diversity was possibly underestimated.

Trimming removed 0 bases from V and 0 bases from J, with 9 bases in between. Per germline, CDR1 SGHRS and CDR2 YFSETQ. This CDR3 region has 16 residues. Sequencing used immunoSEQ multiplex PCR; TCRdb keeps in-frame clones, though not all of them. Here the sample spans 140,000 to 150,000 clones, over 90% being singletons. This sequence originates from an adult in good health. V and J are TRBV5-1 and TRBJ1-4, with D unresolved. The input for sequencing was peripheral blood, taken on day 0 of AZD1222 vaccination. DNA of the CDR3: TGCGCCAGCAGCTTGGAGGCGGACTCAACTAATGAAAAACTGTTTTTT. This encodes CASSLEADSTNEKLFF.